This paragraph covers one T cell receptor (beta chain) sequence. Its binding antigen is unknown. There are no base qualities to consult, and no much larger clone falls within one base. This entry belongs to a study of blood T cell repertoires in COVID-19 (dated by TCRdb to between 2020 and 2021). With regard to the full study: Samples from collaborators originated in the United States, Italy and Spain and spanned both the acute and convalescent phases of COVID-19. The dataset comprised deeply sampled blood TCRbeta repertoires from subjects exposed to, actively infected with, or recovered from COVID-19. The prospective study material was composed of cDNA or gDNA derived from T cells, B-cell-depleted T cells, or PBMCs. Where available, HLA class I and class II types were taken from metadata supplied by the sample provider and were not determined by assay-based typing. The repertoires were made available in a free public database intended to serve as a resource for research on the immune response to SARS-CoV-2. A de-identified subject ID, COVID-19 status, age in years and sex were almost always included in the sample metadata. The samples were drawn from two sources: the first 160 participants of the ongoing ImmuneRACE study, and 1,254 subjects contributed by 6 global collaborators.

The immunoSEQ Assay, a bias-controlled multiplex PCR, was used to amplify TCRbeta CDR3 regions from genomic DNA. Per the authors' processing: Nucleated cell counts per sample were estimated from amplification of reference gene primers within the assay. Sequence reads were collapsed and filtered to measure the absolute abundance of every unique TCRbeta CDR3 rearrangement. For each sample, productive Simpson clonality was calculated by taking the square root of Simpson's diversity index across productive rearrangements. TCRdb holds this immuneACCESS table with in-frame rearrangements only. Some clones are missing; in checked studies, unresolved V genes explain under half, and the rest has no known cause. V and J calls and clone size are those listed in that table; D and trimming were worked out from the DNA. In this sample the table shows 130,000 to 150,000 clones, about 84% of which occur a single time. The ten largest clones represent 8% to 10% of the sample.

The CDR3 holds 15 amino acids from the cysteine to the phenylalanine. Solely the CDR3 DNA is kept, with 45 bases framed from the first base. V is pruned by 5 bases and J by 5 bases, leaving 11 bases of the junction without a gene match. From a lookup of the germline V gene (reference sequence), CDR1 and CDR2 are LNHDA and SQIVND. The investigation overall reported the following: The quantity of clinical and demographic metadata differed by source and by participant and was supplied without curation.

Whole blood was collected in K2EDTA tubes by collaborating institutions according to the institutions' own protocols. For TCRbeta analysis, collaborators shipped samples as frozen whole blood, isolated PBMCs, or DNA extracted from either of those sample types. The chain links TRBV19 with TRBJ2-5; TRBD1 agrees with 7 junctional bases. The sequence derives from a woman older than 75 in a cohort sampled during active or convalescent COVID-19. The sample comprised peripheral blood. The CDR3 region reads CASSATGAGLETQYF. In nucleotide form, the sequence is TGTGCCAGTAGTGCAACAGGGGCAGGGTTGGAGACCCAGTACTTC.